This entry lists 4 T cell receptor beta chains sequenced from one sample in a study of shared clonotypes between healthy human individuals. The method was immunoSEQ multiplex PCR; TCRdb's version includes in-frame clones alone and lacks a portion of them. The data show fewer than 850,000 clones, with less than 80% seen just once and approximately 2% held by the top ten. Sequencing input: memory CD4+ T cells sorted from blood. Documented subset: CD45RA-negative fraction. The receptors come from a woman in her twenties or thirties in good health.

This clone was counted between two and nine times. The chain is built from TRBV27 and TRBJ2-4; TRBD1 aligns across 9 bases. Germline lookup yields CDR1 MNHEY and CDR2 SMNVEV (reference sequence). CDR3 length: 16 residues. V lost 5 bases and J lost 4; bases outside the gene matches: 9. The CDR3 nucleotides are TGTGCCAGCAGTCTGATTCCCGGACAGGGGAAAAACATTCAGTACTTC. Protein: CASSLIPGQGKNIQYF.

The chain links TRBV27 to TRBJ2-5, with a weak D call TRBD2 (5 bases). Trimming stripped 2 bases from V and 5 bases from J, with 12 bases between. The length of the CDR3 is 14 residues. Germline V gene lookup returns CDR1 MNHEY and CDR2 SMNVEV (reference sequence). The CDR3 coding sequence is TGTGCCAGCAGTTTAACTAGGACCGGGGAGACCCAGTACTTC. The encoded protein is CASSLTRTGETQYF.

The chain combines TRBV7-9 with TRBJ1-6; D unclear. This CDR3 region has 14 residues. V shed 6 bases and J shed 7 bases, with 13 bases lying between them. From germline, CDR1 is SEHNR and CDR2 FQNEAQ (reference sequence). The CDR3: CASRPDGRNSPLHF. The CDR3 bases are TGTGCCAGCAGGCCGGACGGTAGGAATTCACCCCTCCACTTT.

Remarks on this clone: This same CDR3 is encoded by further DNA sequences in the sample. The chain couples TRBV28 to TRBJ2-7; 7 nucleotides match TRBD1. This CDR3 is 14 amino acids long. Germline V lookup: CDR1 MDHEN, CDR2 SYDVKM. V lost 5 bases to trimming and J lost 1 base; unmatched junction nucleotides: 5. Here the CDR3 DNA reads TGTGCCAGCAGTCAACCGGGACAGTCCTACGAGCAGTACTTC. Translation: CASSQPGQSYEQYF. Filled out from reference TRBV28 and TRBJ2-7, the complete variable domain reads DVKVTQSSRYLVKRTGEKVFLECVQDMDHENMFWYRQDPGLGLRLIYFSYDVKMKEKGDIPEGYSVSREKKERFSLILESASTNQTSMYLCASSQPGQSYEQYFGPGTRLTVT.